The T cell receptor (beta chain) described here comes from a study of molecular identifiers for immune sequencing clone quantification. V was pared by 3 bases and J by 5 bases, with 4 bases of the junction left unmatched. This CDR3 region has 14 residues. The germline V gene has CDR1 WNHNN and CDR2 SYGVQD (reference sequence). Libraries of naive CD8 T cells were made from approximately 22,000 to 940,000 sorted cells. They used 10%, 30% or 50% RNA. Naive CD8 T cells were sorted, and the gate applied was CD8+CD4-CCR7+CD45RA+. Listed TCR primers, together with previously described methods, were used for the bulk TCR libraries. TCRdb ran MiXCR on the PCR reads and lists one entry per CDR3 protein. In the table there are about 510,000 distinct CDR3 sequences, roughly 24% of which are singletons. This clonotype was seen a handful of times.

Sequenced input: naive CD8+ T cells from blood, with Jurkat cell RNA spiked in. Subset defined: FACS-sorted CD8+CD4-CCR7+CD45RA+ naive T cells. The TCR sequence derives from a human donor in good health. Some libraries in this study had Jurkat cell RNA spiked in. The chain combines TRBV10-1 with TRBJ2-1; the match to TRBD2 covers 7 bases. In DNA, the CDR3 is TGCGCCAGCAGTGAAATGGCGGGGGACAATGAGCAGTTCTTC. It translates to CASSEMAGDNEQFF.